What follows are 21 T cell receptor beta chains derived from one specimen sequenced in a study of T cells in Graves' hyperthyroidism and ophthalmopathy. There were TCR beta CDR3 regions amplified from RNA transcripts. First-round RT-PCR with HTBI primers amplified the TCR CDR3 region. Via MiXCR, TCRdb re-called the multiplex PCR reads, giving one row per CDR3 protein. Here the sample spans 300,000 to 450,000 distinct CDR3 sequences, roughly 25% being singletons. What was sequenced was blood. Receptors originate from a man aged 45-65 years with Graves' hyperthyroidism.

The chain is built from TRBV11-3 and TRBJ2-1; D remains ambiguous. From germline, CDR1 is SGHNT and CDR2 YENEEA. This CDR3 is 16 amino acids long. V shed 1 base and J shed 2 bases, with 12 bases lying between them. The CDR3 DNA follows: TGTGCCAGCAGCTTAGGGGAAATGGCGCCCTACAATGAGCAGTTCTTC. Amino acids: CASSLGEMAPYNEQFF.

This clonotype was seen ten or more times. Here the CDR3 DNA reads TGTGCCAGCAGTCCTTTGACAGGGGGCTTTTCAGATACGCAGTATTTT. Its translation is CASSPLTGGFSDTQYF. The chain combines TRBV12-3 or TRBV12-4 with TRBJ2-3; 10 bases line up with TRBD1. V was clipped by 5 bases and J by 4 bases; unmatched bases: 9. This CDR3 is 16 amino acids long.

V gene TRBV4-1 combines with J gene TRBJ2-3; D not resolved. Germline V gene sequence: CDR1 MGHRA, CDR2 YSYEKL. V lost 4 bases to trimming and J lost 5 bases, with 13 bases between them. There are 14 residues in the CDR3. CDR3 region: CASSPQGQVDTQYF. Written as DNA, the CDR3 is TGCGCCAGCAGCCCCCAAGGGCAGGTAGATACGCAGTATTTT.

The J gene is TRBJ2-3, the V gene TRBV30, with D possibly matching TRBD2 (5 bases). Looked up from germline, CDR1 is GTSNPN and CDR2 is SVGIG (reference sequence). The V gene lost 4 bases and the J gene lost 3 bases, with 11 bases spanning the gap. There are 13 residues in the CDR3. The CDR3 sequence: CAWISLETDTQYF. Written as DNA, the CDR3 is TGTGCCTGGATTTCACTAGAGACAGATACGCAGTATTTT.

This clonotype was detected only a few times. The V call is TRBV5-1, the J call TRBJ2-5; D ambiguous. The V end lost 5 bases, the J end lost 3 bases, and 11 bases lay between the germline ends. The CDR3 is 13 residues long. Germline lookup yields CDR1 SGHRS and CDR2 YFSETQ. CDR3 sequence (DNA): TGCGCCAGCAGAGCCCCGTCTGAAGAGACCCAGTACTTC. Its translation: CASRAPSEETQYF.

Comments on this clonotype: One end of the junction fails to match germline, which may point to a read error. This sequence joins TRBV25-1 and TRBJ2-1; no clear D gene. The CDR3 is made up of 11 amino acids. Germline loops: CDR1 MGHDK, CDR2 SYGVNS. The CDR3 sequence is CASSFYDEQFF. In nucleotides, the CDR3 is TGTGCCAGCTCCTTCTACGATGAGCAGTTCTTC.

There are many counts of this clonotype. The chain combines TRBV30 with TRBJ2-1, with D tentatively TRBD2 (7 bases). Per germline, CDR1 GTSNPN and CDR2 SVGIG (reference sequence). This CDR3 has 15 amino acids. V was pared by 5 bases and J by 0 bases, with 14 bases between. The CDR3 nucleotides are TGTGCCTGGTCTAGGGGGGGCTCCTCCTACAATGAGCAGTTCTTC. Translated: CAWSRGGSSYNEQFF. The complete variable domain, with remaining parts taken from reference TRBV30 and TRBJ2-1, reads SQTIHQWPATLVQPVGSPLSLECTVEGTSNPNLYWYRQAAGRGLQLLFYSVGIGQISSEVPQNLSASRPQDRQFILSSKKLLLSDSGFYLCAWSRGGSSYNEQFFGPGTRLTVL.

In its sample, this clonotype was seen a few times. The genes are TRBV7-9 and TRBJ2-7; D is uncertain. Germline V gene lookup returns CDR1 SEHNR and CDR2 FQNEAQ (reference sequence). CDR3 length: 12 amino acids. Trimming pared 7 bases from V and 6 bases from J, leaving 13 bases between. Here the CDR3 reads CASTVAISEQYF. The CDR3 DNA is TGTGCCAGCACGGTGGCAATTTCCGAGCAGTACTTC. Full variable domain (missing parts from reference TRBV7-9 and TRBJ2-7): DTGVSQNPRHKITKRGQNVTFRCDPISEHNRLYWYRQTLGQGPEFLTYFQNEAQLEKSRLLSDRFSAERPKGSFSTLEIQRTEQGDSAMYLCASTVAISEQYFGPGTRLTVT.

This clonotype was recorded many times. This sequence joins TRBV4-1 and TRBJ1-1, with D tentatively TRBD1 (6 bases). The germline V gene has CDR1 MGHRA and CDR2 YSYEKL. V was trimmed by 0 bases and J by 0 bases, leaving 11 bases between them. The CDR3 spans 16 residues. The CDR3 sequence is CASSQDLYRVNTEAFF. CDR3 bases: TGCGCCAGCAGCCAAGATCTTTACAGGGTGAACACTGAAGCTTTCTTT.

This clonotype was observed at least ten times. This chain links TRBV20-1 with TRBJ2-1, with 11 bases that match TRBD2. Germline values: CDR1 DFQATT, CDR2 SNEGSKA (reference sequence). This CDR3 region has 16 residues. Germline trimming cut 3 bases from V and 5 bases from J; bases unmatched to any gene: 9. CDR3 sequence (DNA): TGCAGTGCTAGTACTAGCGGGAGAACGGGGAACAATGAGCAGTTCTTC. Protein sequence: CSASTSGRTGNNEQFF.

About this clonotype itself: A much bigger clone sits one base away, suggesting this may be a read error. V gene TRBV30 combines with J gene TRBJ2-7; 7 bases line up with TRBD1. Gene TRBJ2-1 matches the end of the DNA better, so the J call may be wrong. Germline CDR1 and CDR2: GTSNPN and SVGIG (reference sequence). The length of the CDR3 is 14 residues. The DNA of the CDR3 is TGTGCCTGGAGTGTTCCGGGACAGTTATACGAGCAGTTCTTC. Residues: CAWSVPGQLYEQFF.

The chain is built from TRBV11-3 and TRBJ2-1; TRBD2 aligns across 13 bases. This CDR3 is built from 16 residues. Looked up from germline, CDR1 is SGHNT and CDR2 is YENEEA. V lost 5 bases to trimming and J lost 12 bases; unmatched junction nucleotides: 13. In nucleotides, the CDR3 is TGTGCCAGCAGCGTCCCGGGACTAGCGGGGACCCAGGGGCAGTTCTTC. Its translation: CASSVPGLAGTQGQFF.

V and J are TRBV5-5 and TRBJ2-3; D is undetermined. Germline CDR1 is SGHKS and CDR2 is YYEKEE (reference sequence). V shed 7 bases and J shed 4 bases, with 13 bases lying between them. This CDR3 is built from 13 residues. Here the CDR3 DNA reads TGTGCCAGCGCGCGGAGTCCGGCAGATACGCAGTATTTT. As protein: CASARSPADTQYF.

DNA for the CDR3: TGCAGTGCTAAGGCCCTAGCGGGAGGGTACGAGCAGTACTTC. This codes for CSAKALAGGYEQYF. The chain uses TRBV20-1 and TRBJ2-7, with 12 bases fitting TRBD2. V shed 4 bases, J shed 4 bases, and the junction held 5 bases outside the gene matches. CDR3 length: 14 amino acids. Germline V gene data show CDR1 as DFQATT and CDR2 as SNEGSKA (reference sequence).

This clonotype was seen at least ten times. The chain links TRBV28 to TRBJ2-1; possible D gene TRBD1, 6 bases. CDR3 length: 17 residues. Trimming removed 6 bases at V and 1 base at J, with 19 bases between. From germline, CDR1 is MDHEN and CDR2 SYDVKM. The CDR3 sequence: CASSGQGRSESYNEQFF. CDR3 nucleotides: TGTGCCAGCAGCGGGCAGGGGAGAAGTGAGTCCTACAATGAGCAGTTCTTC.

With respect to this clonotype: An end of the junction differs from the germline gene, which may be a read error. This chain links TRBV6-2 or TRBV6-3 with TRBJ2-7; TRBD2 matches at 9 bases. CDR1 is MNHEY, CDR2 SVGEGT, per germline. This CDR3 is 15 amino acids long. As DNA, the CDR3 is TGTGCCAGCAGTACTCGACTAGCGGCCACCTACGGGCAGTACTTC. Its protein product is CASSTRLAATYGQYF.

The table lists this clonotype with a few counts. CDR3 DNA: TGTGCCAGCAGTGACGGAGCGGGAGGGCAGACAGATACGCAGTATTTT. Amino acids: CASSDGAGGQTDTQYF. The chain has TRBV6-4 and TRBJ2-3; 10 bases map to TRBD2. The J segment lost 3 bases and the V segment lost 2 bases, leaving 5 bases of the junction unmatched. CDR1 is MRHNA and CDR2 is SNTAGT in the germline V gene. The CDR3 contains 16 residues.

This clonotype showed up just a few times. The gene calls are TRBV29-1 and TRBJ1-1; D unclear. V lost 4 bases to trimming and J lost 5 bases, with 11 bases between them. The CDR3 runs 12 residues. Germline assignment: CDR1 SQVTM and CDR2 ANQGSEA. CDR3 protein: CSVVFGLTEAFF. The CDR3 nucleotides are TGCAGCGTTGTTTTTGGGCTAACTGAAGCTTTCTTT.

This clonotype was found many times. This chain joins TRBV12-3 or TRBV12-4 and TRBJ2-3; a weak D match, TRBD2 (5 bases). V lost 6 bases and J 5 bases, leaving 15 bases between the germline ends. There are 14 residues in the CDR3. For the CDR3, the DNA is TGTGCCAGCAGCCGACTTCAACTAGAAGATACGCAGTATTTT. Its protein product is CASSRLQLEDTQYF.

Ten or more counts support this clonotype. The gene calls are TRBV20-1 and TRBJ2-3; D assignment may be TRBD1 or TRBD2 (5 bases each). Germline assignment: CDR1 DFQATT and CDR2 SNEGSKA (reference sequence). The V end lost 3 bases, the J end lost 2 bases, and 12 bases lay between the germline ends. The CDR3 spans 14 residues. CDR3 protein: CSARLGTPTDTQYF. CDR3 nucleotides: TGCAGTGCTAGGTTAGGGACGCCCACAGATACGCAGTATTTT.

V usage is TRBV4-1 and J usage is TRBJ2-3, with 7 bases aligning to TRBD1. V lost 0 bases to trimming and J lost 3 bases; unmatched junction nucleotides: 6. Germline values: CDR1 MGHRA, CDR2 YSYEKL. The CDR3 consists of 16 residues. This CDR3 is CASSQDRQGSTDTQYF. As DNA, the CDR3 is TGCGCCAGCAGCCAAGACCGACAGGGATCGACAGATACGCAGTATTTT.